The 18 T cell receptor beta chains given below trace back to one sample, sequenced in a study of cytomegalovirus exposure and HLA in healthy donors. Researchers ran the PCR with 60 Vbeta and 13 Jbeta primers. TCRdb's table, derived via immunoSEQ multiplex PCR, lists solely in-frame clones and lacks some. The sample lists tens of thousands of clones; about 76% were seen once. Sequencing used PBMCs. The receptor set was obtained from a male donor in good health and CMV-seropositive.

The rearrangement links TRBV2 to TRBJ2-7, with unresolved D. The V gene lost 6 bases and the J gene lost 0 bases, with 6 bases spanning the gap. This CDR3 has 12 residues. The germline CDR1 and CDR2 sequences are SNHLY and FYNNEI. Here the CDR3 reads CASRISSYEQYF. CDR3 in DNA: TGTGCCAGCAGAATTAGCTCCTACGAGCAGTACTTC.

Turning to this clone: The junction departs from the called germline gene at one end, perhaps through a read error. The genes are TRBV7-9 and TRBJ2-7, with 7 bases aligning to TRBD2. The CDR3 is made up of 16 amino acids. Germline assignment: CDR1 SEHNR and CDR2 FQNEAQ (reference sequence). CDR3 sequence reads: CSSSLITAGESDEQYF. The CDR3 DNA sequence: TGTTCCAGCAGCCTCATTACGGCGGGAGAATCGGACGAGCAGTACTTC.

The chain uses TRBV27 and TRBJ2-5, with 11 positions matching TRBD2. The J segment lost 5 bases and the V segment lost 6 bases, leaving 8 bases of the junction unmatched. Looked up from germline, CDR1 is MNHEY and CDR2 is SMNVEV (reference sequence). The CDR3 runs 15 residues. For the CDR3, the DNA is TGTGCCAGCAGCCGCGGATCTAGCGGGAGGGAGACCCAGTACTTC. Translation gives CASSRGSSGRETQYF.

This rearrangement joins TRBV28 to TRBJ2-3; D possibly corresponds to TRBD1 (6 bases). V gave up 7 bases and J gave up 6 bases, with 8 bases separating them. Germline values: CDR1 MDHEN, CDR2 SYDVKM. The CDR3 length is 11 residues. The chain's CDR3 is CASIRGDTQYF. The DNA of the CDR3 is TGTGCCAGCATTAGGGGGGATACGCAGTATTTT.

The V call is TRBV9, the J call TRBJ2-3; D possibly corresponds to TRBD2 (6 bases). The V end was cut by 3 bases, the J end by 0 bases, with 14 bases between. The CDR3 consists of 16 residues. Looked up from germline, CDR1 is SGDLS and CDR2 is YYNGEE. CDR3 sequence reads: CASSGQRVDSTDTQYF. CDR3 DNA: TGTGCCAGCAGCGGCCAGCGGGTTGATAGCACAGATACGCAGTATTTT.

This rearrangement joins TRBV19 to TRBJ2-1, with 13 bases lining up with TRBD2. Trimming at V came to 4 bases and at J to 1 base, leaving 4 bases not matched to a gene. Germline V gene lookup returns CDR1 LNHDA and CDR2 SQIVND (reference sequence). This CDR3 contains 17 residues. CDR3 sequence: CASSTGLAGPSYNEQFF. The CDR3 nucleotides are TGTGCCAGTAGTACGGGACTAGCGGGACCATCCTACAATGAGCAGTTCTTC. The whole variable domain, remainder taken from reference TRBV19 and TRBJ2-1, is DGGITQSPKYLFRKEGQNVTLSCEQNLNHDAMYWYRQDPGQGLRLIYYSQIVNDFQKGDIAEGYSVSREKKESFPLTVTSAQKNPTAFYLCASSTGLAGPSYNEQFFGPGTRLTVL.

V and J are TRBV10-2 and TRBJ2-3; no clear D gene. Deletions cut 4 bases from V and 1 base from J, with 6 bases between. There are 13 residues in the CDR3. Germline-derived CDR1 and CDR2 are WSHSY and SAAADI. CDR3 nucleotide sequence: TGCGCCAGCAGTGTTTCAGGCACAGATACGCAGTATTTT. It translates to CASSVSGTDTQYF.

The chain employs TRBV19 and TRBJ2-7, with TRBD1 identical over 9 bases. The V segment lost 7 bases and the J segment 3 bases; nucleotides outside the gene matches: 4. Germline V gives CDR1 LNHDA, CDR2 SQIVND (reference sequence). CDR3 size: 13 residues. The CDR3 region has the DNA TGTGCCAGTAATCCGGGACAGGGCTACGAGCAGTACTTC. Its protein is CASNPGQGYEQYF. The full variable domain, completed using reference TRBV19 and TRBJ2-7, is DGGITQSPKYLFRKEGQNVTLSCEQNLNHDAMYWYRQDPGQGLRLIYYSQIVNDFQKGDIAEGYSVSREKKESFPLTVTSAQKNPTAFYLCASNPGQGYEQYFGPGTRLTVT.

This clone was recorded a few times. This chain links TRBV6-5 with TRBJ2-5, with D tentatively TRBD2 (6 bases). The germline V gene encodes CDR1 MNHEY and CDR2 SVGAGI. V was cut by 5 bases and J by 5 bases, with 12 bases left in between. This CDR3 is built from 13 residues. This CDR3 reads CASSEDGGETQYF. In DNA, the CDR3 is TGTGCCAGCAGTGAGGACGGAGGGGAGACCCAGTACTTC.

Notes on this clone: The same CDR3 also results from other DNA sequences found in this sample. The rearrangement uses TRBV7-8 and TRBJ2-1, with 10 bases matching TRBD2. Germline CDR1 is SGHVS and CDR2 is FQNEAQ. J lost 7 bases, V lost 3 bases, and 6 bases had no gene match. The CDR3 covers 15 residues. Here the CDR3 reads CASSFGLAVWNEQFF. In nucleotides, the CDR3 is TGTGCCAGCAGCTTTGGACTAGCGGTTTGGAATGAGCAGTTCTTC.

The chain combines TRBV29-1 with TRBJ1-5; 7 bases fit TRBD1. The CDR3 covers 13 residues. Trimming at V came to 6 bases and at J to 9 bases, leaving 11 bases not matched to a gene. The germline gives CDR1 SQVTM, CDR2 ANQGSEA. Here the CDR3 DNA reads TGCAGCGTAGGACAGGTGAAGGCAGGGCCCCAGCATTTT. Its translation: CSVGQVKAGPQHF.

This rearrangement joins TRBV28 to TRBJ1-2; D unclear. The CDR3 spans 12 residues. Germline V gene sequence: CDR1 MDHEN, CDR2 SYDVKM. Between the trimmed V and J ends, which lost 5 bases and 7 bases, there was a span of 11 bases. The CDR3 DNA sequence: TGTGCCAGCAGTGCTCAGGTGGCTGGCTACACCTTC. Translated: CASSAQVAGYTF.

This clone turned up a few times. This sequence joins TRBV5-4 and TRBJ1-5; 8 nucleotides align to TRBD1. Germline CDR1 reads SGHNT; CDR2 reads YYREEE (reference sequence). The CDR3 contains 16 residues. The junction had 9 bases not matched to a gene; V was cut back by 4 bases and J by 3 bases. The DNA for the CDR3 is TGTGCCAGCAGCCCCACCCCGGGACAGGTCAATCAGCCCCAGCATTTT. Translation gives CASSPTPGQVNQPQHF.

The chain recombines TRBV6-1 with TRBJ2-1, with 10 bases that match TRBD2. This CDR3 comprises 13 residues. Trimming at V came to 6 bases and at J to 7 bases, leaving 3 bases not matched to a gene. CDR1 MNHNS and CDR2 SASEGT come from the germline V gene. The CDR3 coding sequence is TGTGCCAGCAGCGAGACTAGCGGGAATGAGCAGTTCTTC. As protein: CASSETSGNEQFF.

The chain joins TRBV5-4 to TRBJ2-3, with 9 bases identical to TRBD1. With V trimmed by 4 bases and J by 1 base, 4 bases remained unmatched. Germline CDR1 and CDR2: SGHNT and YYREEE (reference sequence). The CDR3 extends over 15 amino acids. Here the CDR3 DNA reads TGTGCCAGCAGCGGGGGACAGGGTGGCACAGATACGCAGTATTTT. Protein product: CASSGGQGGTDTQYF.

The chain links TRBV5-6 to TRBJ1-6; tentatively, D is TRBD1 (5 bases). The V end lost 2 bases, the J end lost 0 bases, and 12 bases lay between the germline ends. The CDR3 is made up of 17 amino acids. Germline V gene sequence: CDR1 SGHDT, CDR2 YYEEEE. This chain's CDR3 is CASSFRRGSSYNSPLHF. CDR3 nucleotide sequence: TGTGCCAGCAGCTTCCGACGGGGGAGCTCCTATAATTCACCCCTCCACTTT.

The rearrangement links TRBV11-2 to TRBJ1-2; TRBD1 aligns across 7 bases. V lost 5 bases and J lost 5; bases outside the gene matches: 8. The CDR3 consists of 14 residues. Germline V gives CDR1 SGHAT, CDR2 FQNNGV. The CDR3 coding sequence is TGTGCCAGCAGCCCGCCGGGACAGTTTTATGGCTACACCTTC. As protein: CASSPPGQFYGYTF.

This clone turned up a few times. V gene TRBV7-3 combines with J gene TRBJ2-1; 10 bases align to TRBD2. J was trimmed by 2 bases and V by 4 bases; bases with no gene match: 5. The CDR3 consists of 16 residues. Germline V CDR1 and CDR2: SGHTA, FQGTGA. The CDR3 loop is CASSSRTSGPYNEQFF. Here the CDR3 DNA reads TGTGCCAGCAGCTCGAGGACTAGCGGCCCCTACAATGAGCAGTTCTTC.